This T cell receptor (beta chain) is drawn from a study of CD8 T cells in ankylosing spondylitis. Study conclusions and caveats: Researchers reportedly found disease-linked clones significantly enriched in matched ankylosing spondylitis synovial fluid. The authors found the disease-linked clones to be CD8+ and relatively rare in peripheral blood. A TCR beta motif of 7 or 8 highly homologous variants appeared characteristic of ankylosing spondylitis blood.

The authors made TCR beta libraries by quantitative 5'-RACE with molecular barcodes. TCRdb re-called the 5' RACE reads with MiXCR, one entry per CDR3 protein. The data contain around 770,000 distinct CDR3 sequences, around 19% of them singletons. In germline, CDR1 is SGHRS, CDR2 YFSETQ. This CDR3 has 13 residues. J was trimmed by 8 bases and V by 3 bases; bases with no gene match: 1. This clonotype was counted between two and nine times. Its antigen is not known. This sequence joins TRBV5-1 and TRBJ2-1; TRBD1 matches 11 bases. The source of this sequence is a male donor with ankylosing spondylitis. The sample consisted of blood, either unsorted or a sorted T cell fraction (not recorded which). CDR3 region: CASSWTGGDEQFF. CDR3 DNA: TGCGCCAGCAGCTGGACAGGGGGCGATGAGCAGTTCTTC. Using reference TRBV5-1 and TRBJ2-1 for the parts outside the CDR3, the full variable domain is KAGVTQTPRYLIKTRGQQVTLSCSPISGHRSVSWYQQTPGQGLQFLFEYFSETQRNKGNFPGRFSGRQFSNSRSEMNVSTLELGDSALYLCASSWTGGDEQFFGPGTRLTVL.